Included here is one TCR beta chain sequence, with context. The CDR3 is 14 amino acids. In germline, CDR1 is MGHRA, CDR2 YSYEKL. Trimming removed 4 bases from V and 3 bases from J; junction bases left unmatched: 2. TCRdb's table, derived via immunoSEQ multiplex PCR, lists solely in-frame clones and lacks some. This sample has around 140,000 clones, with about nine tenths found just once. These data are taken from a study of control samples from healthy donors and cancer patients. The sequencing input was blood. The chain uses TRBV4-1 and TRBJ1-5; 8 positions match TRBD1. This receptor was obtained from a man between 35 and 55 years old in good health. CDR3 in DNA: TGCGCCAGCAGCCTGACAGGGGACAATCAGCCCCAGCATTTT. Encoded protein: CASSLTGDNQPQHF.